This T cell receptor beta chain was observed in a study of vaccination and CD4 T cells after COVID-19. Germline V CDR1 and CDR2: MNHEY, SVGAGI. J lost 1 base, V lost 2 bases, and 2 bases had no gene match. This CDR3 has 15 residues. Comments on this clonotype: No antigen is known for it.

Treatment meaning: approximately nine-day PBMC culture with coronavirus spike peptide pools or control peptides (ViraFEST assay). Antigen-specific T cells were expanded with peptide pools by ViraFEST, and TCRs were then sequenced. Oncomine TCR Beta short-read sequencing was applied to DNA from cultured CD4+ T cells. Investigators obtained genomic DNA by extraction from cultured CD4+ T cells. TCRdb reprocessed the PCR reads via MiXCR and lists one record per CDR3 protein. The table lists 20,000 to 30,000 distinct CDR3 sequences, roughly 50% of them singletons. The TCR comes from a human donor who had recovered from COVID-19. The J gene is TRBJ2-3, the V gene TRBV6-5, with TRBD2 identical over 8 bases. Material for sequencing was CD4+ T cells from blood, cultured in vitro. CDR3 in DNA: TGTGCCAGCAGTTACCAGCGGGAGCGCACAGATACGCAGTATTTT. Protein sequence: CASSYQRERTDTQYF.